This T cell receptor (beta chain) was profiled in a study of blood T cell repertoires in COVID-19. Only in-frame clones appear in the TCRdb table, and some are missing; sequencing was by immunoSEQ multiplex PCR. This sample has approximately 300,000 clones, with 87% found just once. V lost 0 bases, J lost 4 bases, and 6 bases lay in between. The CDR3 runs 13 residues. Germline V gene sequence: CDR1 SGHKS, CDR2 YYEKEE (reference sequence). The clonotype was recovered from a man younger than 30 with active or convalescent COVID-19. This chain links TRBV5-5 with TRBJ2-3; tentatively, D is TRBD2 (5 bases). Sequenced sample: peripheral blood. CDR3 sequence: CASSLGGSDTQYF. The CDR3 nucleotides read TGTGCCAGCAGCTTGGGCGGGTCAGATACGCAGTATTTT. The full variable domain, its missing parts supplied by reference TRBV5-5 and TRBJ2-3, is DAGVTQSPTHLIKTRGQQVTLRCSPISGHKSVSWYQQVLGQGPQFIFQYYEKEERGRGNFPDRFSARQFPNYSSELNVNALLLGDSALYLCASSLGGSDTQYFGPGTRLTVL.